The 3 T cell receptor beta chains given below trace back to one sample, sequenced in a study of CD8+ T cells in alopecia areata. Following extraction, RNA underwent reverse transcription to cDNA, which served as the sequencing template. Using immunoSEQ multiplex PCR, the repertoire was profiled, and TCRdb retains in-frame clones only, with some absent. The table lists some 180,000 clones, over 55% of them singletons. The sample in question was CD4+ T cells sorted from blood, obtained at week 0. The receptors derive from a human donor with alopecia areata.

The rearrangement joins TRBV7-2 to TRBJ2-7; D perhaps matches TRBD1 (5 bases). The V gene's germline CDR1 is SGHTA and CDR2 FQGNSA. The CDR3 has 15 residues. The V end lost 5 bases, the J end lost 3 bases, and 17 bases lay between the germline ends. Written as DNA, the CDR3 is TGTGCCAGCAGCCAACAGGTTACAGGTTACTACGAGCAGTACTTC. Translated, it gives CASSQQVTGYYEQYF.

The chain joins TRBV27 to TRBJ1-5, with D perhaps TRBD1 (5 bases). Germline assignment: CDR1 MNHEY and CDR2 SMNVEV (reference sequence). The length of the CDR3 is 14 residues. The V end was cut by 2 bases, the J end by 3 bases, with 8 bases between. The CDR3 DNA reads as TGTGCCAGCAGTTTACAGGGTTCCAATCAGCCCCAGCATTTT. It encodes CASSLQGSNQPQHF.

CDR3 nucleotides: TGTGCCAGCAGCCGAAAGGACAGGCGTAATGAAAAACTGTTTTTT. It codes for CASSRKDRRNEKLFF. The chain joins TRBV13 to TRBJ1-4; 7 bases align to TRBD1. V lost 5 bases, J lost 4 bases, and 7 bases stayed unmatched. Germline assignment: CDR1 PRHDT and CDR2 FYEKMQ (reference sequence). This CDR3 region has 15 residues.